This T cell receptor (beta chain) was documented in a study of PD-L1 blockade in urothelial cancer. Study-level information: Blood analysis took place 3 weeks (second dose) and 6 weeks after treatment start.

On this clone: Its specificity is not known.

After removal of 4 bases from V and 3 bases from J, the junction contained 8 bases not matched to a gene. CDR1 and CDR2 from the germline V gene are KGHSH and LQKENI. CDR3 length: 16 amino acids. Time point denoted: pretreatment peripheral blood. Study-wide results and limits: Pretreatment peripheral blood TCR clonality that fell below the median predicted better survival among the patients studied.

This table comes from immunoSEQ multiplex PCR, and its TCRdb copy is limited to in-frame clones, with some not included. The repertoire has 60,000 to 75,000 clones, around 86% of them found once; the top ten carry about 15%. The chain carries TRBV18 and TRBJ2-2, with 7 bases fitting TRBD1. The sequencing here drew on PBMCs, taken around atezolizumab (anti-PD-L1) treatment. The sequence was obtained from a man aged 55 to 70 with urothelial cancer. CDR3 coding DNA: TGTGCCAGCTCACTCCTGACAGGGATGGACACCGGGGAGCTGTTTTTT. Translation gives CASSLLTGMDTGELFF.